This is a list of T cell receptor beta chains from one sample in a study of T cell repertoires in cytomegalovirus infection. Antigens of these TCRs are unknown. In TCRdb, the reads were re-called with MiXCR into one record per CDR3 protein. The sample lists approximately 910,000 distinct CDR3 sequences, 31% occurring once. Sequenced material: cultured CD8+ T cells from PBMCs, taken from culture after CMV antigen stimulation. Receptors originate from a human donor in good health (CMV status not recorded). Some clones in this sample may be carry-over from other donors' samples. The CDR3 runs from the conserved cysteine through the conserved F or W. D genes are given only for firm matches. The size of a clone is reported for some rows only, either as once, few or many, or as a class for expanded clones.

D gene | clone size | J gene | V gene | CDR3 DNA | CDR3 protein
- | - | TRBJ1-1 | TRBV2 | TGTGCCATAAACCTCGTGCGGGGAGGGGACACTGAAGCTTTCTTT | CAINLVRGGDTEAFF
- | - | TRBJ1-2 | TRBV2 | TGTGCCATCTCAGGGAAGAACTATGGCTACACCTTC | CAISGKNYGYTF
TRBD1 | few | TRBJ2-7 | TRBV12-3/TRBV12-4 | TGTGCCAGCAGCTTCCTCCCGGGACAGGGAGCGGGGCAGTACTTC | CASSFLPGQGAGQYF
- | - | TRBJ2-7 | TRBV4-1 | TGCGCCAGCAGCCAAGATTGGTTAACAGGGACCTACGAGCAGTACTTC | CASSQDWLTGTYEQYF
TRBD2 | - | TRBJ2-5 | TRBV9 | TGTGCCAGCAGCACCCACTTAGCGGGGGCAGAAGAGACCCAGTACTTC | CASSTHLAGAEETQYF
- | - | TRBJ1-1 | TRBV5-4 | TGTGCCAGCAGCCCAGCTACATTGAACACTGAAGCTTTCTTT | CASSPATLNTEAFF
- | - | TRBJ2-2 | TRBV11-2 | TGTGCCAGCAGCTTAGAATCCACGGTGAACACCGGGGAGCTGTTTTTT | CASSLESTVNTGELFF
- | many | TRBJ2-3 | TRBV7-9 | TGTGCCAGCAGCTTAGCTCCCGTAGGGCGGAATACGCAGTATTTT | CASSLAPVGRNTQYF
- | many | TRBJ1-2 | TRBV7-8 | TGTGCCAGCAAACCCCCGGGACAACCATATGGCTACACCTTC | CASKPPGQPYGYTF
- | - | TRBJ2-7 | TRBV7-9 | TGTGCCAGCAGCTCGCGGGGGGACAGGGATCGCGAGCAGTACTTC | CASSSRGDRDREQYF
- | - | TRBJ2-7 | TRBV5-5 | TGTGCCAGCAGCTCTTTCCGGGAGCAGTACTTC | CASSSFREQYF
- | - | TRBJ1-4 | TRBV6-5 | TGTGCCAGCAGTTACTCGGGCGTCCGTGTGGAACTGTTTTTT | CASSYSGVRVELFF
- | - | TRBJ2-3 | TRBV5-1 | TGCGCCAGCAGCTTGTTAGTCGAGGGGACGAACACAGATACGCAGTATTTT | CASSLLVEGTNTDTQYF
- | few | TRBJ1-1 | TRBV7-6 | TGTGCCAGCAGCCCAGGGACAACTTTGAACACTGAAGCTTTCTTT | CASSPGTTLNTEAFF
- | - | TRBJ2-1 | TRBV6-6 | TGTGCCAGCAGTGGCACAGGGGCGGGGGAGCAGTTCTTC | CASSGTGAGEQFF
- | - | TRBJ2-7 | TRBV7-6 | TGTGCCAGCAGCTTAGCACCCACCAGCGTAGGTAAATTCTACGAGCAGTACTTC | CASSLAPTSVGKFYEQYF
- | - | TRBJ2-3 | TRBV10-3 | TGTGCCATCAGGGGACTCACTTCCACTCCGGGCACAGATACGCAGTATTTT | CAIRGLTSTPGTDTQYF
- | many | TRBJ2-3 | TRBV7-8 | TGTGCCAGCAGCCCACAGGGTTCAGATACGCAGTATTTT | CASSPQGSDTQYF
- | - | TRBJ1-2 | TRBV12-3/TRBV12-4 | TGTGCCAGCAGTCCCTCGGCAGGCGGCGGGGGGGGCTACACCTTC | CASSPSAGGGGGYTF
- | - | TRBJ1-5 | TRBV27 | TGTGCCAGCAGTTTGCAGGGTACTCAGCCCCAGCATTTT | CASSLQGTQPQHF
- | many | TRBJ2-5 | TRBV19 | TGTGCCAGTAGTCCCCCGGGGATTCCGAGGGAGACCCAGTACTTC | CASSPPGIPRETQYF
TRBD2 | few | TRBJ2-2 | TRBV4-2 | TGTGCCAGCAGCCCATGGCTAGCGGGGGTGGACACCGGGGAGCTGTTTTTT | CASSPWLAGVDTGELFF
TRBD1 | - | TRBJ2-7 | TRBV7-9 | TGTGCCAGCAGCACTCCTTGGACAGGGAACTACGAGCAGTACTTC | CASSTPWTGNYEQYF
- | - | TRBJ2-4 | TRBV7-2 | TGTGCCAGCAGCCCAGAGTTGCTAGTGGGGGCCTTAACTCCCAAAAACATTCAGTACTTC | CASSPELLVGALTPKNIQYF
- | - | TRBJ2-5 | TRBV7-2 | TGTGCCAGCAGCCGACGAAGGGCAGGGGTAGAGACCCAGTACTTC | CASSRRRAGVETQYF
- | few | TRBJ1-6 | TRBV3-1 | TGTGCCAGCAGCCAAACTGTTGGAAGATCTTCCTATAATTCACCCCTCCACTTT | CASSQTVGRSSYNSPLHF
- | few | TRBJ1-6 | TRBV7-9 | TGTGCCAGCAGCCTAAGTCCCTATAATTCACCCCTCCACTTT | CASSLSPYNSPLHF
- | once | TRBJ2-3 | TRBV6-8 | TGTGCCAGCGGGGCTAGCGCTTTCACAGATACGCAGTATTTT | CASGASAFTDTQYF